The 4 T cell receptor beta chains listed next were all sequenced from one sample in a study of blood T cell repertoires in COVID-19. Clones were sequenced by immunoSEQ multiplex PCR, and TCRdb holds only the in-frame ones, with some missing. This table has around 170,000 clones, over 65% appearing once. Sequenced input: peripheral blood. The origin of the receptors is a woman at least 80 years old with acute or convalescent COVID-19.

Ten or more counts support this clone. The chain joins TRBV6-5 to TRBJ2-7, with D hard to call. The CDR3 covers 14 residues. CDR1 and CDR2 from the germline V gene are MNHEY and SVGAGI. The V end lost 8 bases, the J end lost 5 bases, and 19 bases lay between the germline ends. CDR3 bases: TGTGCCAGCCGCCCCTTGTTGAGCACCGACGAGCAGTACTTC. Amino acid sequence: CASRPLLSTDEQYF.

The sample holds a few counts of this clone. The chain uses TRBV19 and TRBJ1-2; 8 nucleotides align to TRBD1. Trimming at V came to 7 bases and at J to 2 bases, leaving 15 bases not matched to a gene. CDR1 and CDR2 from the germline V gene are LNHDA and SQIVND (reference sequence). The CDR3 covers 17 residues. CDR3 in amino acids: CASNPNLRQGSNYGYTF. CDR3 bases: TGTGCCAGTAACCCTAACCTCCGACAGGGGTCGAACTATGGCTACACCTTC.

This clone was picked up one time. The CDR3 sequence: CASSNSGLAGTNEQFF. The CDR3, as DNA: TGTGCCAGTAGTAACTCCGGACTAGCGGGAACCAATGAGCAGTTCTTC. This sequence joins TRBV19 and TRBJ2-1; 12 nucleotides match TRBD2. The V gene end was trimmed by 4 bases and the J gene end by 6 bases; junction bases not matched to a gene: 7. The germline CDR1 and CDR2 sequences are LNHDA and SQIVND (reference sequence). The CDR3 consists of 16 residues.

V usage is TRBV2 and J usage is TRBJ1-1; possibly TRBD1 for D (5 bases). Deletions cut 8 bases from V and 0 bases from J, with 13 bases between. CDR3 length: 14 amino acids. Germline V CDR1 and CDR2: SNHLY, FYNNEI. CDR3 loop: CASQLGVMNTEAFF. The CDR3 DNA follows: TGTGCCAGCCAGTTAGGGGTCATGAACACTGAAGCTTTCTTT. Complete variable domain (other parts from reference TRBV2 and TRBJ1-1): EPEVTQTPSHQVTQMGQEVILRCVPISNHLYFYWYRQILGQKVEFLVSFYNNEISEKSEIFDDQFSVERPDGSNFTLKIRSTKLEDSAMYFCASQLGVMNTEAFFGQGTRLTVV.